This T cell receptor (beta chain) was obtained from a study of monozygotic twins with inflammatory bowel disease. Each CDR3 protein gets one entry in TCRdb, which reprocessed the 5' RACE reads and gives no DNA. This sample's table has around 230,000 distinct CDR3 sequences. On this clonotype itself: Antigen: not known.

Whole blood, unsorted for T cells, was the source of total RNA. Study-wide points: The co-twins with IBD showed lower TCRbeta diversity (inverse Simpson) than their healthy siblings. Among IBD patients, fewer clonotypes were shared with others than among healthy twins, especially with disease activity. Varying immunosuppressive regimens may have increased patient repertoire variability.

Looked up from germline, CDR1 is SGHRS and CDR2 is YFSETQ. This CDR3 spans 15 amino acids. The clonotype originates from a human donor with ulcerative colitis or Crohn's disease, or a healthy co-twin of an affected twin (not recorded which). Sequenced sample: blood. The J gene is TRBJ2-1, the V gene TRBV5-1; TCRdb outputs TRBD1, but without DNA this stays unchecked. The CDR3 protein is CASSIGTGTLNEQFF. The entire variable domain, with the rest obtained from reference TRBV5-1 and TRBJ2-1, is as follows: KAGVTQTPRYLIKTRGQQVTLSCSPISGHRSVSWYQQTPGQGLQFLFEYFSETQRNKGNFPGRFSGRQFSNSRSEMNVSTLELGDSALYLCASSIGTGTLNEQFFGPGTRLTVL.